Presented here are 7 T cell receptor beta chains from one specimen sequenced in a study of T cells after yellow fever vaccination. MiXCR, applied by TCRdb to the 5' RACE reads, yields one record per CDR3 protein. The sample holds 300,000 or so distinct CDR3 sequences, roughly 8.4% seen once. The source was PBMCs, collected approximately 47 days after the first yellow fever vaccination. The receptors derive from a man aged 18 to 29 who received the YFV17D yellow fever vaccine.

This clonotype was detected only a few times. V is TRBV5-4 and J is TRBJ2-1; D remains unclear. V lost 3 bases and J 2 bases, leaving 6 bases between the germline ends. The CDR3 totals 13 residues. Germline V gives CDR1 SGHNT, CDR2 YYREEE (reference sequence). In nucleotides, the CDR3 is TGTGCCAGCAGCTCTGATCCCTACAATGAGCAGTTCTTC. Encoded protein: CASSSDPYNEQFF.

This clonotype appeared a few times. This chain joins TRBV9 and TRBJ2-6, with D possibly TRBD2 on 5 matching bases. Germline-derived CDR1 and CDR2 are SGDLS and YYNGEE. CDR3 length: 14 amino acids. Trimming took 6 bases from V and 2 from J, leaving 9 bases between them. The CDR3 protein is CASTEAAGANVLTF. As DNA, the CDR3 is TGTGCCAGCACGGAGGCGGCTGGGGCCAACGTCCTGACTTTC.

This clonotype was counted a few times. This rearrangement joins TRBV20-1 to TRBJ2-7, with 7 positions matching TRBD1. Germline V gene lookup returns CDR1 DFQATT and CDR2 SNEGSKA (reference sequence). The J segment lost 5 bases and the V segment lost 3 bases, leaving 4 bases of the junction unmatched. The CDR3 is 12 amino acids. CDR3 sequence reads: CSARGDRDEQYV. CDR3 bases: TGCAGTGCTAGGGGGGACAGAGACGAGCAGTACGTC.

This clonotype was counted only a few times. The chain couples TRBV14 to TRBJ2-1; 8 bases align to TRBD1. Per germline, CDR1 SGHDN and CDR2 FVKESK. The CDR3 is 17 amino acids. After removal of 6 bases from V and 9 bases from J, the junction contained 19 bases not matched to a gene. In nucleotides, the CDR3 is TGTGCCAGCAGTCGGGGCAGGGGGCCCATGAGGGGCCCTGAGCAGTTCTTC. Translation: CASSRGRGPMRGPEQFF.

This clonotype has more than one count but fewer than ten. The genes are TRBV7-2 and TRBJ1-6; weak D call: TRBD1 (5 bases). V lost 6 bases to trimming and J lost 3 bases, with 12 bases between them. The germline V gene has CDR1 SGHTA and CDR2 FQGNSA. The CDR3 covers 15 residues. The CDR3 is CASRAGINYNSPLHF. The CDR3 region has the DNA TGTGCCAGCAGGGCAGGGATTAACTATAATTCACCCCTCCACTTT.

The sample holds a few counts of this clonotype. The chain links TRBV13 to TRBJ2-7, with D unresolved. Germline V gene lookup returns CDR1 PRHDT and CDR2 FYEKMQ (reference sequence). The CDR3 is 15 residues long. V gave up 1 base and J gave up 2 bases, with 12 bases separating them. CDR3 coding DNA: TGTGCCAGCAGCTTAGCCAGCTCCTTAGCCTACGAGCAGTACTTC. Protein product: CASSLASSLAYEQYF. The variable domain in full, completed from reference TRBV13 and TRBJ2-7, reads AAGVIQSPRHLIKEKRETATLKCYPIPRHDTVYWYQQGPGQDPQFLISFYEKMQSDKGSIPDRFSAQQFSDYHSELNMSSLELGDSALYFCASSLASSLAYEQYFGPGTRLTVT.

This clonotype was seen ten or more times. V is TRBV5-1 and J is TRBJ1-1; possibly TRBD1 for D (5 bases). This CDR3 comprises 15 residues. CDR1 SGHRS and CDR2 YFSETQ come from the germline V gene. Trimming stripped 4 bases from V and 0 bases from J, with 13 bases between. CDR3 sequence reads: CASSPLGGMNTEAFF. CDR3 nucleotides: TGCGCCAGCAGCCCCTTGGGGGGAATGAACACTGAAGCTTTCTTT.